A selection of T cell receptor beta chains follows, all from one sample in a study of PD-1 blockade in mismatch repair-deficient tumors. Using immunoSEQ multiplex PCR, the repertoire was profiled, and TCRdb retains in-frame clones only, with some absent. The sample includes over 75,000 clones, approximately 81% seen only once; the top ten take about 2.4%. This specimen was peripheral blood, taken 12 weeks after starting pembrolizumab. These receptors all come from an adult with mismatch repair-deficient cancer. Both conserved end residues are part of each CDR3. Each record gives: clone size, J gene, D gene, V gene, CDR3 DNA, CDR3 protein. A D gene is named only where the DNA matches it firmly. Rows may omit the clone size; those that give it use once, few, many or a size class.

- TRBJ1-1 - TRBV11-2 TGTGCCAGCAGCTTCGTCGGGTATGGGAACACTGAAGCTTTCTTT CASSFVGYGNTEAFF
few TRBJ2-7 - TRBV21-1 TGTGCCAGCAGCAAATTGTCTCATAGCGTTTCGACACTTTCCTACGAGCAGTACTTC CASSKLSHSVSTLSYEQYF
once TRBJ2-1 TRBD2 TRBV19 TGTGCCAGTAGTATTTTTTTGAGTGGGAGGGCCGGAAATGAGCAGTTCTTC CASSIFLSGRAGNEQFF
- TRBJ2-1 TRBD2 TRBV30 TGTGCCTGGAGCGCACGGGGACTAGCGGGACCTTACAATGAGCAGTTCTTC CAWSARGLAGPYNEQFF
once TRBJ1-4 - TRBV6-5 TGTGCCAGCAGGCAATTACAGGGAACTAATGAAAAACTGTTTTTT CASRQLQGTNEKLFF
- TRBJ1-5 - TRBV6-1 TGTGCCAGCAGTGGATGGGGACGGGGGGATCAGCCCCAGCATTTT CASSGWGRGDQPQHF
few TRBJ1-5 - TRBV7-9 TGTGCCAGCAGCTTAAACCAGCAGCCCCAGCATTTT CASSLNQQPQHF
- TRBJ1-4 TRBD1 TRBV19 TGTGCCACCACGGGACAGGGGGCTGAAAAACTGTTTTTT CATTGQGAEKLFF
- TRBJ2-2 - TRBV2 TGTGCCACCCTGAACAGGAGAGAGAACACCGGGGAGCTGTTTTTT CATLNRRENTGELFF
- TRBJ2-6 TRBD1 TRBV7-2 TGTGCCAGCAGCTTTTTGACAGGGGGCATCTCTGGGGCCAACGTCCTGACTTTC CASSFLTGGISGANVLTF
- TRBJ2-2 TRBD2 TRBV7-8 TGTGCCAGCAGCCCGGGAGGGGGACTAGCGGGAGTGGACACCGGGGAGCTGTTTTTT CASSPGGGLAGVDTGELFF
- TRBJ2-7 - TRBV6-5 TGTGCCAGCACCCCCACAGGAGCCCCATACCACGAGCAGTACTTC CASTPTGAPYHEQYF
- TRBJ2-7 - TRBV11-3 TGTGCCAGCAGCTTAGAAAATAGTTTTAACTACGAGCAGTACTTC CASSLENSFNYEQYF
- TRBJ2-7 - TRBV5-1 TGCGCCAGCAGCTTGGATTCTAAAAGCTCCTACGAGCAGTACTTC CASSLDSKSSYEQYF
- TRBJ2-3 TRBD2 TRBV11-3 TGTGCCAGCAGCTTAGGAACCCAGTCTAGCGGGATAGATACGCAGTATTTT CASSLGTQSSGIDTQYF
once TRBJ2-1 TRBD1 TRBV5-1 TGCGCCAGCAGCGGATCCCGGGACAGGGCTGGGAATGAGCAGTTCTTC CASSGSRDRAGNEQFF
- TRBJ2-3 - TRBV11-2 TGTGCCAGCAGCCCTAGGGTTGTTGGCACAGATACGCAGTATTTT CASSPRVVGTDTQYF
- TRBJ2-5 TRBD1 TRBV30 TGTGCCTGGAGTCCCGCACTCCGGGACAGGGAGACCCAGTACTTC CAWSPALRDRETQYF
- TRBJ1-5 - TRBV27 TGTGCCAGCAGTGAACAGGGCGGCGGCAATCAGCCCCAGCATTTT CASSEQGGGNQPQHF
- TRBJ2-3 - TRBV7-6 TGTGCCAGCAGCTTAGGGCCCAACCCAGATACGCAGTATTTT CASSLGPNPDTQYF
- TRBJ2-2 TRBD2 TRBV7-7 TGTGCTAGCAGCTACGGGACTAGCGGGAGCCAAGGGGCCGGGGAGCTGTTTTTT CASSYGTSGSQGAGELFF
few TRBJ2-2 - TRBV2 TGTGCCAGCAGTGCCAGGGGTCCCCCCGGGGAGCTGTTTTTT CASSARGPPGELFF
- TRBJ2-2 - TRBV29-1 TGCAGCGTTGACAGGGTTACCGGGGAGCTGTTTTTT CSVDRVTGELFF
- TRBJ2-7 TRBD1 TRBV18 TGTGCCAGCTCTCCGGGACAGGGGAGTCCCTACGAGCAGTACTTC CASSPGQGSPYEQYF
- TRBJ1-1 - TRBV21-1 TGTGCCAGCAGCAATGTCCGGGAGAACACTGAAGCTTTCTTT CASSNVRENTEAFF
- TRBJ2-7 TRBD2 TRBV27 TGTGCCAGCAGTATGGGGACTAGCGGGAGGTACGAGCAGTACTTC CASSMGTSGRYEQYF
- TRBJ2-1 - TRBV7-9 TGTGCCAGCAGCTTAGTGGTGGCTAGCGTTCTTAGTGAGCAGTTCTTC CASSLVVASVLSEQFF
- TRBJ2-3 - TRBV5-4 TGTGCCAGCAGGGGTTCTACGAGCACAGATACGCAGTATTTT CASRGSTSTDTQYF
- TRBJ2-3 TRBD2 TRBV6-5 TGTGCCAGCAGTTACAGCATAGCGGGAGACGATACGCAGTATTTT CASSYSIAGDDTQYF
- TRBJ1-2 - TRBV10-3 TGTGCCATCAGGGGTTTTGGCTACACCTTC CAIRGFGYTF
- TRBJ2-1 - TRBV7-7 TGTGCTAGCAGCTTAGAAATCAGGGCGGGAAGGGATGAGCAGTTCTTC CASSLEIRAGRDEQFF
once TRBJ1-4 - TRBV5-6 TGTGCCAGCAGCTGGGCAGGTCCAACTAATGAAAAACTGTTTTTT CASSWAGPTNEKLFF
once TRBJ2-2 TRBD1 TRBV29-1 TGCAGCGTTACGACAGGGGGCACCGGGGAGCTGTTTTTT CSVTTGGTGELFF
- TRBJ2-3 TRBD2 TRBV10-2 TGCGCCAGCAGACTAGCGGAGAACACAGATACGCAGTATTTT CASRLAENTDTQYF
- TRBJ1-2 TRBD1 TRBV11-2 TGTGCCAGCAGCCCAAGAATCGGGGGGGACAGGGTTAACTATGGCTACACCTTC CASSPRIGGDRVNYGYTF
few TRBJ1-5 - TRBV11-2 TGTGCCAGCAGCCCCGACACCTATAGCAATCAGCCCCAGCATTTT CASSPDTYSNQPQHF
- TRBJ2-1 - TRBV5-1 TGCGCCAGCAGCTTGGAGGTAGCCTCCCCCCCCAATGAGCAGTTCTTC CASSLEVASPPNEQFF
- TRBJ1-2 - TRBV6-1 TGTGCCAGCAGAAACCTTCGTGGAGGGGACTATGGCTACACCTTC CASRNLRGGDYGYTF
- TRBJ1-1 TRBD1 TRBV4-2 TGTGCCAGCAGCGAAACCCAGGGGGAGAACACTGAAGCTTTCTTT CASSETQGENTEAFF
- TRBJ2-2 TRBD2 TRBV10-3 TGTGCCATCAGCCGACTAGCGGGAGGACACACCGGGGAGCTGTTTTTT CAISRLAGGHTGELFF
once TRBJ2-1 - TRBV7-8 TGTGCCAGCAGCTTAAGAGCGGAGGGGGCTTCCTACAATGAGCAGTTCTTC CASSLRAEGASYNEQFF
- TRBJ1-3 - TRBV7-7 TGTGCTAGCAGCTTAGACGGAGGCTCTGGAAACACCATATATTTT CASSLDGGSGNTIYF
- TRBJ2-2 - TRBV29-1 TGCAGCGTGGCAGTCACAGGGACCGGGGAGCTGTTTTTT CSVAVTGTGELFF
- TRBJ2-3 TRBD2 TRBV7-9 TGTGCCAGCAGCTTCCTAGCGGGCGGCACAGATACGCAGTATTTT CASSFLAGGTDTQYF